This TCR beta chain is from a study of spatial heterogeneity in lung cancer. Findings and caveats of the study: Relative to follow-up, resection was when ubiquitous expanded tumor TCRs appeared more in blood.

Indicated time point: sample taken at primary tumor resection. A total of around 72 untreated early-stage non-small cell lung cancer patients served as donors. Tumor, nontumor lung or frozen PBMC supplied whole RNA, sequenced without sorting. There are a few counts of this clonotype. Antigen: not known. The CDR3 runs to 15 residues. The V gene's germline CDR1 is LGHDT and CDR2 YNNKEL (reference sequence). The trim removed 4 bases at V and 2 bases at J, leaving 3 bases unmatched. TCRdb redid the calling of the 5' RACE reads with MiXCR, one entry per CDR3 protein. The sample lists about 38,000 distinct CDR3 sequences, 6% to 8% occurring once.

The sample was PBMCs, taken at surgery. The chain couples TRBV3-1 to TRBJ2-3; TRBD1 agrees at 10 bases. The receptor's source is a male donor with early-stage non-small cell lung cancer. CDR3 in DNA: TGTGCCAGCAGCCCGGGACAGGGGCCCACAGATACGCAGTATTTT. Translating it yields CASSPGQGPTDTQYF.